The 12 T cell receptor beta chains below were found in one sample sequenced in a study of CD8+CD57+ T cells in acquired aplastic anemia. It was genomic DNA that served as the template for profiling TCR beta VDJ and CDR3. One entry per CDR3 protein results from TCRdb running MiXCR on the reads. This sample carries about 160,000 distinct CDR3 sequences, roughly 48% of them seen once, and the ten largest clones take 0.8% to 1.1%. Specimen: sorted CD4+, CD8+, or CD8+CD57+ T cells (not recorded which) from PBMCs. These receptors all stem from a human donor in good health.

The genes are TRBV6-1 and TRBJ1-1; D is uncertain. The CDR3 is 12 amino acids. The germline gives CDR1 MNHNS, CDR2 SASEGT. The V end lost 8 bases, the J end lost 7 bases, and 14 bases lay between the germline ends. The CDR3 loop reads CASWVGRSEAFF. In DNA form, the CDR3 reads TGTGCCAGCTGGGTTGGGAGGAGTGAAGCTTTCTTT.

The chain recombines TRBV20-1 with TRBJ2-2; possibly TRBD2 for D (5 bases). The V gene lost 5 bases and the J gene lost 7 bases, with 14 bases spanning the gap. The CDR3 length is 13 residues. Germline values: CDR1 DFQATT, CDR2 SNEGSKA (reference sequence). CDR3 sequence (DNA): TGCAGTGCTGAACAACTAGGGAGCGGGGAGCTGTTTTTT. It encodes CSAEQLGSGELFF.

Of note for this clonotype: This sequence may be a read error, since a much larger clone differs from it by one base. This rearrangement joins TRBV5-8 to TRBJ2-5; D not resolved. The J call may be mistaken, given a closer DNA end match to TRBJ2-7. The CDR3 runs 11 residues. CDR1 is SGHTS and CDR2 is YDEGEE in the germline V gene. CDR3 sequence: CASSLGTEQYF. For the CDR3, the DNA is TGTGCCAGCAGCTTGGGTACCGAGCAGTACTTC.

This clonotype was found a few times. The CDR3 loop reads CASSELKGRELFF. The CDR3 DNA sequence: TGTGCCAGCAGTGAATTAAAGGGCCGGGAGCTGTTTTTT. This rearrangement joins TRBV6-1 to TRBJ2-2; unclear D gene. The CDR3 totals 13 residues. Germline V gene sequence: CDR1 MNHNS, CDR2 SASEGT. With 2 bases removed from V and 9 bases from J, the gap between germline ends came to 10 bases.

The J gene is TRBJ2-7, the V gene TRBV18, with TRBD2 matching 9 bases. The length of the CDR3 is 16 residues. From germline, CDR1 is KGHSH and CDR2 LQKENI. J was trimmed by 3 bases and V by 3 bases; bases with no gene match: 9. The chain's CDR3 is CASSPSGLAGFYEQYF. CDR3 DNA sequence: TGTGCCAGCTCACCTTCCGGGCTAGCGGGATTCTACGAGCAGTACTTC.

The chain recombines TRBV7-6 with TRBJ2-5; D is ambiguous. Germline CDR1 SGHVS, CDR2 FNYEAQ. The CDR3 consists of 13 residues. The germline V and J ends were trimmed by 6 bases and 5 bases, with 13 bases remaining between them. The chain's CDR3 is CASSMAQPETQYF. CDR3 in DNA: TGTGCCAGCAGTATGGCCCAGCCCGAGACCCAGTACTTC.

This clonotype was recorded only once. The J gene is TRBJ2-1, the V gene TRBV24-1, with 7 nucleotides matching TRBD2. CDR1 KGHDR and CDR2 SFDVKD come from the germline V gene. The CDR3 runs 15 residues. J was trimmed by 5 bases and V by 4 bases; bases with no gene match: 7. CDR3 in amino acids: CATSDAGGSNNEQFF. The CDR3 DNA sequence: TGTGCCACCAGTGACGCTGGCGGGAGCAACAATGAGCAGTTCTTC.

This clonotype was counted at least ten times. The chain carries TRBV9 and TRBJ2-2; 12 nucleotides match TRBD2. The CDR3 spans 16 residues. Germline V lookup: CDR1 SGDLS, CDR2 YYNGEE. The junction had 5 bases not matched to a gene; V was cut back by 4 bases and J by 4 bases. The CDR3 spells CASSPRLAGVTGELFF. In DNA form, the CDR3 reads TGTGCCAGCAGCCCTCGACTAGCGGGAGTCACCGGGGAGCTGTTTTTT.

The sample holds many counts of this clonotype. V is TRBV20-1 and J is TRBJ1-1, with D possibly being TRBD1 (5 bases). This CDR3 has 15 residues. Germline V lookup: CDR1 DFQATT, CDR2 SNEGSKA (reference sequence). V lost 0 bases and J lost 3, with 14 bases in between. For the CDR3, the DNA is TGCAGTGCTAGAGATCAGGGAGGGGCGGACACTGAAGCTTTCTTT. Translating gives CSARDQGGADTEAFF.

The V call is TRBV15, the J call TRBJ1-2, with 8 bases matching TRBD1. There are 15 residues in the CDR3. J lost 4 bases, V lost 2 bases, and 6 bases had no gene match. Germline CDR1 LNHNV, CDR2 YYDKDF (reference sequence). CDR3 amino acids: CATSRQGQDIYGYTF. CDR3 bases: TGTGCCACCAGCAGACAGGGACAGGATATCTATGGCTACACCTTC.

This clonotype was detected many times. The chain recombines TRBV7-6 with TRBJ2-7; 7 bases agree with TRBD1. The CDR3 contains 13 residues. Germline V gene lookup returns CDR1 SGHVS and CDR2 FNYEAQ. V gave up 5 bases and J gave up 0 bases; unmatched junction bases: 1. The CDR3 DNA reads as TGTGCCAGCAGCCGGACAGGCTCCTACGAGCAGTACTTC. As protein: CASSRTGSYEQYF.

V usage is TRBV20-1 and J usage is TRBJ2-1; D perhaps matches TRBD2 (7 bases). Trimming cost V 3 bases and J 9 bases, with 18 bases left between them. Per the germline V gene, CDR1 is DFQATT and CDR2 is SNEGSKA (reference sequence). CDR3 size: 14 residues. Here the CDR3 DNA reads TGCAGTGCTAGTGGAGAGGGGGGGCCACCTGAGCAGTTCTTC. Protein: CSASGEGGPPEQFF.